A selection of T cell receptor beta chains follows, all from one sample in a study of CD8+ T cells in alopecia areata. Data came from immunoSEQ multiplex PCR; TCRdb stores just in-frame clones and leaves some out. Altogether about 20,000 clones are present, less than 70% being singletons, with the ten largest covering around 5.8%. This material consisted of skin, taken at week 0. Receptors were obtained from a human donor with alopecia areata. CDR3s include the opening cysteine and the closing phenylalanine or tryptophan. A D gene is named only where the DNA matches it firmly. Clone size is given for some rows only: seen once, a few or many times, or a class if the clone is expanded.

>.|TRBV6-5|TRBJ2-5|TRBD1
CASSYGGTGGETQYF
TGTGCCAGCAGTTACGGCGGGACAGGGGGAGAGACCCAGTACTTC
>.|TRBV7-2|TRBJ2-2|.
CASSPTPFKPGELFF
TGTGCCAGCAGCCCGACCCCGTTCAAGCCCGGGGAGCTGTTTTTT
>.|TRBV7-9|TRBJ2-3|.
CASSSPRWGEDTQYF
TGTGCCAGCAGCTCACCCCGGTGGGGAGAGGATACGCAGTATTTT
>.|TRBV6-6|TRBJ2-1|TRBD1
CASSTGQGAVNEQFF
TGTGCCAGCAGTACGGGACAGGGGGCGGTCAATGAGCAGTTCTTC
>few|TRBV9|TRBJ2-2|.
CASSLGTGELFF
TGTGCCAGCAGCCTGGGCACCGGGGAGCTGTTTTTT
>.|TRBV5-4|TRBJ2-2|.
CASSLKGLDTGELFF
TGTGCCAGCAGCCTCAAGGGGTTGGACACCGGGGAGCTGTTTTTT
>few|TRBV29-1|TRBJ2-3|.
CSVEFGDTQYF
TGCAGCGTCGAATTTGGGGATACGCAGTATTTT
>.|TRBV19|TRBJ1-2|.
CASTPTGANYGYTF
TGTGCCAGTACCCCGACGGGGGCTAACTATGGCTACACCTTC
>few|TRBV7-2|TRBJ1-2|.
CASSLVFLPAQGGYTF
TGTGCCAGCAGCTTAGTATTTTTGCCAGCCCAAGGTGGCTACACCTTC
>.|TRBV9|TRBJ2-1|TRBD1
CASSVGATGAYNEQFF
TGTGCCAGCAGCGTAGGCGCGACAGGGGCCTACAATGAGCAGTTCTTC
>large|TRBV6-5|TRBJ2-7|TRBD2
CASSLSLAGGDEQYF
TGTGCCAGCAGTCTATCACTAGCGGGGGGGGACGAGCAGTACTTC
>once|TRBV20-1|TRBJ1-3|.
CSARKGNTIYF
TGCAGTGCTAGAAAGGGAAACACCATATATTTT
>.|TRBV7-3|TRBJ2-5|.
CASSSILGETQYF
TGTGCCAGCAGTTCAATCCTAGGGGAGACCCAGTACTTC
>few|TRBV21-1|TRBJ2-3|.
CASSKASSGRPYRTDTQYF
TGTGCCAGCAGCAAAGCGAGTAGCGGGAGACCTTATCGCACAGATACGCAGTATTTT
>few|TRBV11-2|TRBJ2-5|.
CASSLGLMQETQYF
TGTGCCAGCAGCTTAGGTCTTATGCAAGAGACCCAGTACTTC
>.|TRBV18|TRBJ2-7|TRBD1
CASSRIPSGQGESYEQYF
TGTGCCAGCTCACGCATACCCTCCGGACAGGGAGAATCCTACGAGCAGTACTTC
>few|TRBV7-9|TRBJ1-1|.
CASSFHSNTEAFF
TGTGCCAGCAGCTTTCATAGTAACACTGAAGCTTTCTTT
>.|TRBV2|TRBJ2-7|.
CASRMADEQYF
TGTGCCAGCAGGATGGCAGACGAGCAGTACTTC
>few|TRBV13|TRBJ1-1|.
CASSLLGLGPLAFF
TGTGCCAGCAGCTTACTCGGGCTTGGGCCGTTGGCTTTCTTT
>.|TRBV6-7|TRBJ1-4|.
CASSYSIETPDVEKLFF
TGTGCCAGCAGTTACTCGATTGAGACGCCCGACGTTGAAAAACTGTTTTTT
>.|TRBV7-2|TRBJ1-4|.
CASSRERWTNEKLFF
TGTGCCAGCAGCCGTGAACGATGGACTAATGAAAAACTGTTTTTT
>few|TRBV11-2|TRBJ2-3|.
CASSLRGGNTQYF
TGTGCCAGCAGCTTACGCGGCGGGAATACGCAGTATTTT
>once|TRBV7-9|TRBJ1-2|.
CASRPLGYGYTF
TGTGCCAGCCGCCCTCTAGGCTATGGCTACACCTTC
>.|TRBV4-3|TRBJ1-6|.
CASSQSEGGVSPLHF
TGCGCCAGCAGCCAAAGTGAGGGGGGGGTTTCACCCCTCCACTTT
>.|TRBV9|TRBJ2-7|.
CASSVAVGEAYEQYF
TGTGCCAGCAGCGTAGCTGTGGGGGAGGCCTACGAGCAGTACTTC
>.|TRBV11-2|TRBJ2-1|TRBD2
CASSATSGGAYNEQFF
TGTGCCAGCAGCGCGACTAGCGGGGGGGCCTACAATGAGCAGTTCTTC
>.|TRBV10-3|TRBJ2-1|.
CAIAGASGHPSDEQFF
TGTGCCATCGCGGGGGCCTCGGGACACCCTTCGGATGAGCAGTTCTTC
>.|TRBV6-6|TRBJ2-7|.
CASSYSTSYEQYF
TGTGCCAGCAGTTACTCTACAAGCTACGAGCAGTACTTC
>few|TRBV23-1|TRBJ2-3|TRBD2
CASSPHQRGGTDTQYF
TGCGCCAGCAGTCCACACCAGCGGGGGGGGACAGATACGCAGTATTTT
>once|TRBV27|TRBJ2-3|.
CASSWIGGVDTQYF
TGTGCCAGCAGCTGGATAGGAGGCGTAGATACGCAGTATTTT
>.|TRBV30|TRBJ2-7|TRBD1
CAWSGPRTGRPYEQYF
TGTGCCTGGAGTGGCCCCAGGACAGGGAGACCCTACGAGCAGTACTTC
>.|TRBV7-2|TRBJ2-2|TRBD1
CASSPGTGGTGELFF
TGTGCCAGCAGCCCCGGGACAGGGGGTACCGGGGAGCTGTTTTTT
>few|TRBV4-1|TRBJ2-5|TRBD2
CASSHLAGGEEETQYF
TGCGCCAGCAGCCACTTAGCGGGGGGCGAAGAAGAGACCCAGTACTTC
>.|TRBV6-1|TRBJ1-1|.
CASSEPGGMNTEAFF
TGTGCCAGCAGTGAACCTGGGGGCATGAACACTGAAGCTTTCTTT
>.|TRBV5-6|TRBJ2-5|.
CASSSPWGTQRETQYF
TGTGCCAGCAGCTCCCCGTGGGGGACCCAGCGGGAGACCCAGTACTTC
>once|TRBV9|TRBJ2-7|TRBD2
CASSVGSGVYYEQYF
TGTGCCAGCAGCGTAGGGAGCGGGGTGTATTACGAGCAGTACTTC
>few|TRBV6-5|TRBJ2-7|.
CASSQFQGEQYF
TGTGCCAGCAGCCAATTTCAGGGGGAGCAGTACTTC
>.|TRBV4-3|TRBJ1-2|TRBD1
CASSQDLGQVDYGYTF
TGCGCCAGCAGCCAAGACCTGGGACAGGTTGACTATGGCTACACCTTC
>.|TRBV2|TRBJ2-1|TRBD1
CASRTGFHNEQFF
TGTGCCAGCCGGACAGGGTTCCACAATGAGCAGTTCTTC